Shown below are 30 T cell receptor beta chains from a single sample sequenced in a study of tumor and adjacent non-tumor tissue in lung cancer. This sample's RNA came from whole unsorted tissue. A modified ARM-PCR protocol with three rounds of nested PCR amplified TCRbeta. A single record per CDR3 protein comes from TCRdb applying MiXCR to the multiplex PCR reads. Of roughly 120,000 distinct CDR3 sequences in the sample, roughly 77% were seen once. The material sequenced was lung tumor tissue. The receptors here all came from a woman aged 55-70 years with non-small cell lung cancer.

On this clonotype: At one boundary the junction diverges from the germline segment, which might be a read error. V usage is TRBV6-2 or TRBV6-3 and J usage is TRBJ2-7; D remains unclear. Germline assignment: CDR1 MNHEY and CDR2 SVGEGT. The CDR3 spans 12 residues. The CDR3 protein is CGSSTVLYEQNF. CDR3 nucleotides: TGTGGCAGCAGTACCGTTCTCTACGAGCAGAACTTC.

A word on this clonotype: This could be a read error, since a much larger clone is one nucleotide away. The chain joins TRBV28 to TRBJ2-6; D is tentatively TRBD1 or TRBD2 (7 bases each). Trimming took off 4 bases at V and 0 bases at J, with 13 bases between the two ends. The CDR3 runs 17 residues. Germline assignment: CDR1 MDHEN and CDR2 SYDVKM. CDR3 loop: CASSSQGGSSGANVLTF. The DNA for the CDR3 is TGTGCCAGCAGTTCCCAGGGGGGGAGCTCTGGGGCCAACGTCCTGACTTTC.

Notes on this clonotype: A much larger clone differs from this one at a single base, so this may be a read error. The chain joins TRBV4-1 to TRBJ1-1; the D is unclear. The CDR3 has 16 residues. Looked up from germline, CDR1 is MGHRA and CDR2 is YSYEKL. CDR3 DNA sequence: TGCACCAGCAGCCAAGAATCGCGACCGCTAGGCGGTGAAGCTTTCTTT. Amino acid sequence: CTSSQESRPLGGEAFF.

Worth noting for this clonotype: Likely a read error: the CDR3 ends without its conserved phenylalanine or tryptophan. The rearrangement links TRBV4-1 to TRBJ1-1, with D unclear. Germline loops: CDR1 MGHRA, CDR2 YSYEKL. This CDR3 is built from 15 residues. CDR3 sequence reads: CVSSQKTAMNTEAFS. CDR3 nucleotides: TGCGTCAGCAGCCAGAAAACAGCTATGAACACTGAAGCTTTCTCT.

About this clonotype itself: A much bigger clone sits one base away, suggesting this may be a read error. The V call is TRBV29-1, the J call TRBJ1-2, with 8 bases aligning to TRBD1. Trimming removed 8 bases from V and 2 bases from J; junction bases left unmatched: 13. CDR1 is SQVTM and CDR2 is ANQGSEA in the germline V gene. The CDR3 is made up of 15 amino acids. This chain's CDR3 is CSLGGATGENYGYTF. CDR3 in DNA: TGCAGCCTTGGAGGGGCGACAGGGGAGAACTATGGCTACACCTTC.

Concerning this clonotype itself: The junction does not match germline at one end; this may be a read error. V usage is TRBV11-2 and J usage is TRBJ1-2; tentatively, D is TRBD1 (5 bases). Germline V lookup: CDR1 SGHAT, CDR2 FQNNGV. The CDR3 covers 14 residues. The CDR3 sequence: CANSDTGANYGYTF. DNA of the CDR3: TGTGCCAACAGCGATACGGGGGCTAACTATGGCTACACCTTC.

This clonotype appeared a few times. The genes are TRBV12-3 or TRBV12-4 and TRBJ2-3, with D perhaps matching TRBD1 or TRBD2 (5 bases each). The V end lost 10 bases, the J end lost 8 bases, and 16 bases lay between the germline ends. The CDR3 spans 12 residues. The CDR3 DNA reads TGTGCCACCCAAGTCGACAGCGGTACGCAGTATTTT. Protein sequence: CATQVDSGTQYF.

This clonotype came up a few times. A read error may account for a junction end that differs from germline. This chain joins TRBV20-1 and TRBJ2-7; D remains ambiguous. CDR1 is DFQATT and CDR2 is SNEGSKA in the germline V gene (reference sequence). The CDR3 runs 13 residues. CDR3 in amino acids: CSVAALATYEQYF. The CDR3 coding sequence is TGCAGTGTCGCTGCCCTGGCGACCTATGAGCAGTACTTC.

A note on this clonotype: The junction shows a germline mismatch at one end, possibly a read error. V gene TRBV4-2 combines with J gene TRBJ2-5, with D maybe TRBD1 (6 bases). The germline V gene encodes CDR1 LGHNA and CDR2 YNFKEQ. The CDR3 runs 15 residues. CDR3 coding DNA: TGTGCCAGTAGCCAAGACCAGGGACAACAAGAGACCCAGTACTTC. As protein: CASSQDQGQQETQYF.

CDR3 loop: CASNARERPMNTEAFF. CDR3 DNA sequence: TGTGCCAGCAATGCAAGGGAACGCCCAATGAACACTGAAGCTTTCTTT. This chain joins TRBV11-1 and TRBJ1-1; D ambiguous. The V gene's germline CDR1 is SGHAT and CDR2 FQDESV (reference sequence). The CDR3 covers 16 residues. V gave up 7 bases and J gave up 0 bases, with 18 bases separating them.

This clonotype was seen at least ten times. The V gene is TRBV6-2 or TRBV6-3, the J gene TRBJ1-5; no clear D gene. Germline values: CDR1 MNHEY, CDR2 SVGEGT. The CDR3 is 14 residues long. V was cut by 2 bases and J by 2 bases, with 7 bases left in between. The CDR3 nucleotides are TGTGCCAGCAGTTACGCGGAGGGCAATCAGCCCCAGCATTTT. As protein: CASSYAEGNQPQHF.

The chain joins TRBV29-1 to TRBJ1-2; no firm D call. Trimming removed 4 bases from V and 6 bases from J, with 6 bases in between. CDR1 is SQVTM and CDR2 is ANQGSEA in the germline V gene. The CDR3 length is 10 residues. The CDR3 DNA sequence: TGCAGCGTTGTTAGTAATGGCTACACCTTC. This translates into CSVVSNGYTF. The complete variable domain, with remaining parts taken from reference TRBV29-1 and TRBJ1-2, reads SAVISQKPSRDICQRGTSLTIQCQVDSQVTMMFWYRQQPGQSLTLIATANQGSEATYESGFVIDKFPISRPNLTFSTLTVSNMSPEDSSIYLCSVVSNGYTFGSGTRLTVV.

The chain employs TRBV11-2 and TRBJ2-2; D is undetermined. This CDR3 is built from 13 residues. With 5 bases removed from V and 6 bases from J, the gap between germline ends came to 10 bases. CDR1 and CDR2 from the germline V gene are SGHAT and FQNNGV. The CDR3 is CASSPRSAGELFF. DNA of the CDR3: TGTGCCAGCAGCCCTCGTAGTGCCGGGGAGCTGTTTTTT.

This clonotype showed up many times. The CDR3 DNA is TGTGCCAGCAGCCCTGGAGAGACCCAGTACTTC. Translation: CASSPGETQYF. The chain carries TRBV11-3 and TRBJ2-5, with no clear D. This CDR3 contains 11 residues. V lost 5 bases to trimming and J lost 4 bases, with 5 bases between them. Germline CDR1 SGHNT, CDR2 YENEEA.

Remarks on this clonotype: This may be a read error, as it is one base from a much larger clone. The CDR3 spells CASSGQGAWETQYF. In nucleotides, the CDR3 is TGTGCCAGCAGCGGACAGGGGGCTTGGGAGACCCAGTACTTC. The chain couples TRBV6-6 to TRBJ2-5; 11 positions agree with TRBD1. CDR3 length: 14 residues. Germline V gives CDR1 MNHNY, CDR2 SVGAGI (reference sequence). Losses at the gene ends were 6 bases for V and 5 bases for J; bases not matched to a gene: 5.

This clonotype was seen repeatedly, ten times or more. V gene TRBV20-1 combines with J gene TRBJ2-5; 7 nucleotides line up with TRBD2. CDR1 and CDR2 from the germline V gene are DFQATT and SNEGSKA (reference sequence). The CDR3 runs 16 residues. V shed 0 bases, J shed 5 bases, and the junction held 12 bases outside the gene matches. In DNA form, the CDR3 reads TGCAGTGCTAGAGATCCCCAGGCGTGGGGAGGGGAGACCCAGTACTTC. Its protein product is CSARDPQAWGGETQYF.

V is TRBV28 and J is TRBJ2-7; D gene uncertain. CDR1 MDHEN and CDR2 SYDVKM come from the germline V gene. The CDR3 consists of 11 residues. V dropped 10 bases and J dropped 6 bases, with 13 bases sitting between them. CDR3 sequence reads: CANGPYVEQYF. CDR3 coding DNA: TGTGCCAACGGCCCCTATGTCGAGCAGTACTTC.

Concerning this clonotype itself: A much larger clone is a single base away; this may be a read error. V usage is TRBV28 and J usage is TRBJ1-6, with D perhaps matching TRBD1 (5 bases). The CDR3 contains 14 residues. V was cut by 4 bases and J by 10 bases, with 14 bases left in between. Germline lookup yields CDR1 MDHEN and CDR2 SYDVKM. The CDR3 sequence: CASSSGCVSSPLHF. CDR3 bases: TGTGCCAGCAGTTCAGGGTGCGTCAGCTCACCCCTCCACTTT.

This clonotype has a count of ten or more. This rearrangement joins TRBV6-5 to TRBJ2-7; a possible D gene is TRBD2 (6 bases). V lost 5 bases, J lost 7 bases, and 12 bases lay in between. CDR1 and CDR2 (germline): MNHEY, SVGAGI. CDR3 length: 12 residues. CDR3 DNA sequence: TGTGCCAGCAGTACCCCGGCGGGGGAGCAGTACTTC. Residues: CASSTPAGEQYF.

Details on this clonotype: A read error may account for a junction end that differs from germline. The genes are TRBV5-1 and TRBJ1-2; D possibly corresponds to TRBD1 (5 bases). Germline V CDR1 and CDR2: SGHRS, YFSETQ. There are 15 residues in the CDR3. CDR3 in amino acids: CASSPPAGTNYGYTF. For the CDR3, the DNA is TGCGCCAGCAGCCCCCCCGCGGGGACTAACTATGGCTACACCTTT.

This clonotype occurred a few times. Here the CDR3 reads CASRSGTSGRGSSYEQYF. CDR3 coding DNA: TGTGCCAGCAGGTCCGGGACTAGCGGGAGAGGGAGCTCCTACGAGCAGTACTTC. This sequence joins TRBV2 and TRBJ2-7; the match to TRBD2 covers 14 bases. The germline CDR1 and CDR2 sequences are SNHLY and FYNNEI. CDR3 length: 18 residues. V lost 6 bases, J lost 0 bases, and 10 bases stayed unmatched.

Note on this clonotype: This may come from a read error, since a much larger clone is one base off. The V and J genes are TRBV6-2 or TRBV6-3 and TRBJ1-4; perhaps TRBD1 as D (5 bases). The CDR3 is 14 residues long. In germline, CDR1 is MNHEY, CDR2 SVGEGT. The CDR3 nucleotides are TGTGCCAGCAGAAAAGCCGGGGGAGGTGAAAAACTGCTTTTT. Its translation: CASRKAGGGEKLLF.

About this clonotype: A much larger clone differs from this one at a single base, so this may be a read error. The chain joins TRBV20-1 to TRBJ2-3, with 9 bases lining up with TRBD2. Per the germline V gene, CDR1 is DFQATT and CDR2 is SNEGSKA (reference sequence). The CDR3 runs 17 residues. Germline trimming cut 3 bases from V and 0 bases from J; bases unmatched to any gene: 10. In DNA, the CDR3 is TGCAGTGCTAGGGGAATCCCTAGCGGGACTAGCACAGATACGCAGTATTTT. The encoded protein is CSARGIPSGTSTDTQYF.

On this clonotype: Given a much more abundant clone one base away, this may be a read error. CDR3 amino acids: CTSSTSRTVYEQYF. The CDR3 nucleotides are TGTACCAGCAGCACCTCTCGGACAGTCTACGAGCAGTACTTC. This chain connects TRBV28 to TRBJ2-7, with D maybe TRBD1 (6 bases). This CDR3 is built from 14 residues. The germline gives CDR1 MDHEN, CDR2 SYDVKM.

Remarks on this clonotype: A single base separates this from a much larger clone, so it may be a read error. In DNA, the CDR3 is TGCAGCGTGGACACCACTCGATATCAGCCCCAGCATTTT. It encodes CSVDTTRYQPQHF. This chain uses TRBV29-1 with TRBJ1-5; D might be TRBD1 (5 bases). Per the germline V gene, CDR1 is SQVTM and CDR2 is ANQGSEA. The V end was cut by 6 bases, the J end by 5 bases, with 14 bases between. The CDR3 runs to 13 residues.

The chain is built from TRBV7-9 and TRBJ2-5, with TRBD1 identical over 7 bases. Germline V gene data show CDR1 as SEHNR and CDR2 as FQNEAQ (reference sequence). V was clipped by 4 bases and J by 4 bases; unmatched bases: 3. This CDR3 has 13 residues. The CDR3 nucleotides are TGTGCCAGCAGCTCAACAGGGGCAGAGACCCAGTACTTC. This codes for CASSSTGAETQYF.

As to this clonotype: At one end the junction does not follow the germline gene, possibly because of a read error. V gene TRBV20-1 combines with J gene TRBJ1-5; D is undetermined. CDR3 size: 14 residues. Germline V lookup: CDR1 DFQATT, CDR2 SNEGSKA (reference sequence). For the CDR3, the DNA is TGCAGCGCCCCAACCCCGAACGGCAATCAGCTCCAGCATTTT. Protein sequence: CSAPTPNGNQLQHF.

Many counts were recorded for this clonotype. The chain carries TRBV11-3 and TRBJ2-1; D might be TRBD2 (5 bases). V was cut by 5 bases and J by 3 bases, with 14 bases left in between. Looked up from germline, CDR1 is SGHNT and CDR2 is YENEEA. This CDR3 comprises 15 residues. The CDR3 DNA is TGTGCCAGCAGCCCCAGAGGGCCGGGCTACAATGAGCAGTTCTTC. This sequence encodes CASSPRGPGYNEQFF.

This chain links TRBV20-1 with TRBJ2-3, with 7 bases identical to TRBD1. The CDR3 is made up of 14 amino acids. Per germline, CDR1 DFQATT and CDR2 SNEGSKA (reference sequence). CDR3 nucleotides: TGCCATGCTCCGGGACAGCCCGTGGCAGATACGCAGTATTTT. Encoded protein: CHAPGQPVADTQYF.

The rearrangement joins TRBV28 to TRBJ1-5; 7 nucleotides align to TRBD1. V lost 5 bases to trimming and J lost 12 bases; unmatched junction nucleotides: 10. Germline V gives CDR1 MDHEN, CDR2 SYDVKM. This CDR3 comprises 13 residues. CDR3 sequence (DNA): TGTGCCAGCAGTCCAGGAGGGGGCTGGCTCCAGCATTTT. As protein: CASSPGGGWLQHF. Full variable domain (remainder filled in from reference TRBV28 and TRBJ1-5): DVKVTQSSRYLVKRTGEKVFLECVQDMDHENMFWYRQDPGLGLRLIYFSYDVKMKEKGDIPEGYSVSREKKERFSLILESASTNQTSMYLCASSPGGGWLQHFGDGTRLSIL.